This T cell receptor (beta chain) was found in a study of blood T cell repertoires in COVID-19. Across the study: Sample material is recorded as cDNA or gDNA derived from T cells, B-cell-depleted T cells, or PBMCs.

Per the authors' pipeline: How many nucleated cells were present was estimated from reference gene primer amplification. The assay was immunoSEQ multiplex PCR, and TCRdb's table has in-frame clones only and misses some. V and J calls and clone size are as listed in that table; D and trimming were resolved from the DNA. The table has some 300,000 clones, around 90% seen once. The J segment lost 4 bases and the V segment lost 7 bases, leaving 3 bases of the junction unmatched. Germline V gives CDR1 MNHEY, CDR2 SVGAGI. This CDR3 is 13 amino acids long. Participants' own reports of clinical history determined their cohort assignment.

The sample consisted of PBMCs or T cells enriched from blood (not recorded which). This receptor was identified in a woman between 25 and 40 years old who had recovered from COVID-19. The rearrangement links TRBV6-5 to TRBJ2-2; 7 nucleotides match TRBD2. CDR3 DNA sequence: TGTGCCAGCATGGAGCGGGGCACCGGGGAGCTGTTTTTT. Translated, it gives CASMERGTGELFF.